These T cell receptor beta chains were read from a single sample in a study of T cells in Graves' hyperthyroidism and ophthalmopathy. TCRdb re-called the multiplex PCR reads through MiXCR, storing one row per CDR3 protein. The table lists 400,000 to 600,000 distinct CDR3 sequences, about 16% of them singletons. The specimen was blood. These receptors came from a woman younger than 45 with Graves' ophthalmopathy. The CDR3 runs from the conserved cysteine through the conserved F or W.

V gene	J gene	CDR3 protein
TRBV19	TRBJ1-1	CASSTGAIGLDTEAFF
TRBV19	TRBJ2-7	CASSGHAGTAVYEQYF
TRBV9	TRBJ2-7	CASSFSGSTIDEQYF
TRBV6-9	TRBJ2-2	CASSYWDRGSGELFF
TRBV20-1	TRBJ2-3	CSARDLVGVGPGDTQYF
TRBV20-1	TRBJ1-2	CSAQLWGRGNYGYTF
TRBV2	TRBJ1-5	CASSGWRGGHQPQHF
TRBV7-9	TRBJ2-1	CASSIIADNEQFF
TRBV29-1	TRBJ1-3	CSVVGTEDSGNTIYF
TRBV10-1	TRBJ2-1	CASSESIQSNEQFF
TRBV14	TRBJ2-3	CASSQSREGPDTQYF
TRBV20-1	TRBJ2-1	CSASRATQGDEQFF
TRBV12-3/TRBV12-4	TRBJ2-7	CASSPASGSYHEQYF
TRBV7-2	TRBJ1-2	CASSLGAGYTF
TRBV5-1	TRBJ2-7	CASSFAGQGDEQYF